This T cell receptor (beta chain) emerged from a study of cytomegalovirus exposure and HLA in healthy donors. The CDR3 consists of 21 residues. The V gene end was trimmed by 0 bases and the J gene end by 0 bases; junction bases not matched to a gene: 12. CDR1 SGHTA and CDR2 FQGNSA come from the germline V gene. With 60 Vbeta and 13 Jbeta primers, the PCR was carried out. Produced via immunoSEQ multiplex PCR; TCRdb's table is partial and in-frame only. In the table there are some 44,000 clones, about 90% of which are singletons. This clone was picked up one time. The antigen is not known. Study-level points and caveats: Among donors in an Asian-associated ancestry cluster, a later analysis reportedly found fewer N-insertions than the roughly 670-donor mean. In a later analysis, V- and J-gene trimming of beta chains associated with a DCLRE1C missense variant, replicated independently. Cytomegalovirus association was assigned to about 180 TCR beta chains.

The sample consisted of PBMCs. The V and J genes are TRBV7-2 and TRBJ2-4, with TRBD2 matching 12 bases. This TCR was sampled from a middle-aged woman in good health and CMV-seropositive. The CDR3 reads CASSLASPRLAGGVAKNIQYF. The CDR3 bases are TGTGCCAGCAGCTTAGCCTCCCCACGGCTAGCGGGGGGGGTAGCCAAAAACATTCAGTACTTC.